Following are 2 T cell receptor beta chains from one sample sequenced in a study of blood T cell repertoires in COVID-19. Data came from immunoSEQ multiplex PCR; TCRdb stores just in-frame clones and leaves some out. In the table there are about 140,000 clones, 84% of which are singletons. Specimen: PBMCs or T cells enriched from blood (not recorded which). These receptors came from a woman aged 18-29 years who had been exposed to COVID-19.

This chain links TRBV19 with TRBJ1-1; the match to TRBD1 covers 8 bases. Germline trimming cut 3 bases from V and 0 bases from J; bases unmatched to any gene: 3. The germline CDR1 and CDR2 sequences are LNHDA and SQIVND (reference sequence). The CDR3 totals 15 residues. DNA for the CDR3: TGTGCCAGTAGTATCGACAGGGGAATGAACACTGAAGCTTTCTTT. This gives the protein CASSIDRGMNTEAFF.

The CDR3 sequence: CASTTPRTGGYEQYF. CDR3 nucleotide sequence: TGTGCCAGCACGACCCCCCGGACAGGGGGCTACGAGCAGTACTTC. The chain employs TRBV28 and TRBJ2-7; the match to TRBD1 covers 10 bases. The CDR3 is 15 residues long. V gave up 7 bases and J gave up 3 bases; unmatched junction bases: 9. Germline V gene lookup returns CDR1 MDHEN and CDR2 SYDVKM.